This TCR beta chain is drawn from a study of shared clonotypes between healthy human individuals. CDR1 and CDR2 (germline): SGHAT, FQNNGV. Losses at the gene ends were 2 bases for V and 8 bases for J; bases not matched to a gene: 5. This CDR3 spans 15 amino acids. Each replicate PCR on the sorted subsets used 200 to 250 ng DNA (about 30,000 T cell genomes). Sequencing used immunoSEQ multiplex PCR; TCRdb keeps in-frame clones, though not all of them. The repertoire holds 2 million to 3 million clones, with roughly 93% as singletons. The sample consisted of naive CD4+ T cells from PBMCs. This sample's subset: CD45RA+ positively selected. The TCR sequence derives from a man between 18 and 35 years old in good health. Some clones in this sample may be carry-over from other donors' samples. The rearrangement uses TRBV11-2 and TRBJ2-1; 11 nucleotides align to TRBD2. The CDR3 region is CASSLLAGGQYEQFF. CDR3 sequence (DNA): TGTGCCAGCAGCTTACTAGCGGGAGGTCAGTATGAGCAGTTCTTC.